The clone carrying this T cell receptor (beta chain) has at least ten counts. The antigen is undetermined. V lost 4 bases and J lost 1, with 10 bases in between. CDR1 is SQVTM and CDR2 is ANQGSEA in the germline V gene. This CDR3 has 13 amino acids. This entry comes from a study of T cells in Graves' hyperthyroidism and ophthalmopathy. Study information: Before any treatment, at initial diagnosis, peripheral blood was collected. Findings and caveats of the study: The model made its ophthalmopathy prediction, and onset followed a median roughly 6.5 months later. Blood shared most expanded thyroid clonotypes above 0.001.

RNA transcripts were the template for amplifying TCR beta CDR3 regions. Researchers ran a first-round RT-PCR on the TCR CDR3 using the HTBI primer set. Each CDR3 protein is one row after TCRdb ran MiXCR on the multiplex PCR reads. In the table there are 600,000 to 800,000 distinct CDR3 sequences, just over 35% of which are singletons. The sequencing sample was made of blood. The clonotype was recovered from a woman aged 40-49 years with Graves' hyperthyroidism. The chain has TRBV29-1 and TRBJ1-1, with D possibly matching TRBD1 (5 bases). The CDR3 protein is CSVVQGPNTEAFF. CDR3 DNA: TGCAGCGTTGTTCAGGGCCCGAACACTGAAGCTTTCTTT.